Here is one TCR beta chain with its context. This sample was included in a study of blood T cell repertoires in COVID-19. About the study: Researchers got acute and convalescent COVID-19 samples from the United States, Italy and Spain. From T cells, B-cell-depleted T cells, or PBMCs came the material, which was cDNA or gDNA.

CDR1 is LGHDT, CDR2 YNNKEL, per germline (reference sequence). V lost 4 bases and J lost 1; bases outside the gene matches: 7. This CDR3 has 16 residues. One Seattle source followed patients from active infection through their disease course. Per the original data handling: Estimated nucleated cell counts came from reference gene primer amplification. Produced via immunoSEQ multiplex PCR; TCRdb's table is partial and in-frame only. D and trimming were read from the DNA, whereas the V and J calls and clone size are those reported in that table. The sample contains under 250,000 clones, over 75% of which appear only once.

The sequencing sample was made of peripheral blood. This rearrangement joins TRBV3-1 (or the pseudogene TRBV3-2) to TRBJ1-1, with TRBD1 matching over 9 bases. The origin of this receptor is a man aged 50 to 59 with COVID-19, enrolled during active disease. Here the CDR3 DNA reads TGTGCCAGCAGCCGACAGGGGGGGACCGGGAACACTGAAGCTTTCTTT. Translation gives CASSRQGGTGNTEAFF.